One and the same sample provided the 22 T cell receptor beta chains below, sequenced in a study of blood T cell repertoires in COVID-19. Data came from immunoSEQ multiplex PCR; TCRdb stores just in-frame clones and leaves some out. Among 430,000 or so clones listed, 85% to 90% were seen once. Sequenced: peripheral blood. Receptors originate from a man between 18 and 35 years old with COVID-19, enrolled during active disease.

This clone was detected only once. The chain has TRBV11-3 and TRBJ2-3, with D hard to call. V lost 1 base and J lost 8, with 7 bases in between. This CDR3 has 12 amino acids. CDR1 is SGHNT, CDR2 YENEEA, per germline. CDR3 amino acids: CASSLVTPTQYF. The CDR3 nucleotides read TGTGCCAGCAGCTTAGTTACTCCTACGCAGTATTTT. The variable domain in full, with the rest retrieved from reference TRBV11-3 and TRBJ2-3, is EAGVVQSPRYKIIEKKQPVAFWCNPISGHNTLYWYLQNLGQGPELLIRYENEEAVDDSQLPKDRFSAERLKGVDSTLKIQPAELGDSAVYLCASSLVTPTQYFGPGTRLTVL.

The gene calls are TRBV5-4 and TRBJ2-7, with 11 positions matching TRBD1. The CDR3 spans 15 residues. Germline V gene data show CDR1 as SGHNT and CDR2 as YYREEE (reference sequence). The junction had 4 bases not matched to a gene; V was cut back by 4 bases and J by 1 base. The CDR3 bases are TGTGCCAGCAGCCTCGGACAGGGGGCTTCCTACGAGCAGTACTTC. This translates into CASSLGQGASYEQYF.

The chain employs TRBV29-1 and TRBJ2-1, with 8 bases aligning to TRBD2. Germline lookup yields CDR1 SQVTM and CDR2 ANQGSEA. Trimming at V came to 8 bases and at J to 7 bases, leaving 13 bases not matched to a gene. The CDR3 extends over 14 amino acids. CDR3 loop: CSSLIRGGGNEQFF. The CDR3 DNA sequence: TGCAGCAGCTTGATCCGGGGGGGCGGGAATGAGCAGTTCTTC.

Written as DNA, the CDR3 is TGCGCCAGCAGGGGAATGGAGGGGGCGCCCGGGGAGCTGTTTTTT. Its translation: CASRGMEGAPGELFF. The chain recombines TRBV4-1 with TRBJ2-2, with D possibly matching TRBD1 (7 bases). From germline, CDR1 is MGHRA and CDR2 YSYEKL. Trimming removed 6 bases from V and 6 bases from J, with 17 bases in between. The CDR3 sequence is 15 residues long.

The chain couples TRBV24-1 to TRBJ2-2, with D perhaps TRBD2 (5 bases). This CDR3 comprises 14 residues. Trimming stripped 1 base from V and 7 bases from J, with 9 bases between. Germline-derived CDR1 and CDR2 are KGHDR and SFDVKD. CDR3 residues: CATSDFGEYGELFF. The CDR3 nucleotides read TGTGCCACCAGTGATTTCGGGGAATACGGGGAGCTGTTTTTT.

The gene calls are TRBV6-5 and TRBJ2-5; TRBD2 is a possible D gene (6 bases). Trimming left V 3 bases short and J 4 bases short, with 15 bases between. CDR1 and CDR2 from the germline V gene are MNHEY and SVGAGI. This CDR3 spans 15 amino acids. CDR3 in amino acids: CASSYRSRRGETQYF. The CDR3 region has the DNA TGTGCCAGCAGTTATAGATCCCGGCGGGGAGAGACCCAGTACTTC.

This sequence joins TRBV6-1 and TRBJ2-7, with TRBD2 matching 10 bases. J was trimmed by 4 bases and V by 4 bases; bases with no gene match: 10. CDR3 size: 16 residues. Germline V gene sequence: CDR1 MNHNS, CDR2 SASEGT. CDR3 amino acids: CASSGKREGPGYEQYF. The DNA of the CDR3 is TGTGCCAGCAGTGGGAAGCGGGAGGGCCCGGGGTACGAGCAGTACTTC.

This chain uses TRBV27 with TRBJ2-4, with a weak D call TRBD1 (7 bases). The CDR3 has 15 amino acids. The V gene's germline CDR1 is MNHEY and CDR2 SMNVEV (reference sequence). Between the trimmed V and J ends, which lost 3 bases and 8 bases, there was a span of 17 bases. Here the CDR3 DNA reads TGTGCCAGCAGTTTTGGAGGGGGCAGGTGGGACATTCAGTACTTC. This encodes CASSFGGGRWDIQYF.

The chain recombines TRBV11-3 with TRBJ2-1, with TRBD2 identical over 9 bases. Trimming cost V 2 bases and J 9 bases; bases outside gene matches: 8. The CDR3 runs to 15 residues. In germline, CDR1 is SGHNT, CDR2 YENEEA. CDR3 DNA: TGTGCCAGCAGCTTAAAGCCTAGCGGGGTCCGTGAGCAGTTCTTC. Its protein is CASSLKPSGVREQFF.

The V gene is TRBV5-4, the J gene TRBJ1-4, with TRBD1 matching 10 bases. Trimming cost V 3 bases and J 6 bases; bases outside gene matches: 11. Per the germline V gene, CDR1 is SGHNT and CDR2 is YYREEE (reference sequence). CDR3 length: 17 amino acids. The CDR3 reads CASSSRDRGGGDEKLFF. The CDR3 DNA is TGTGCCAGCAGCTCCCGGGACAGGGGCGGTGGGGATGAAAAACTGTTTTTT.

The chain couples TRBV3-1 (or the pseudogene TRBV3-2) to TRBJ2-7, with TRBD1 identical over 8 bases. The junction had 2 bases not matched to a gene; V was cut back by 1 base and J by 0 bases. This CDR3 is 15 amino acids long. Per the germline V gene, CDR1 is LGHDT and CDR2 is YNNKEL (reference sequence). In nucleotides, the CDR3 is TGTGCCAGCAGCCAAGCTGGGACAGGCTCCTACGAGCAGTACTTC. Residues: CASSQAGTGSYEQYF.

Worth noting for this clone: Other DNA sequences in this specimen translate into the identical CDR3. The J gene is TRBJ1-3, the V gene TRBV11-2; D is uncertain. V was clipped by 1 base and J by 0 bases, with 7 bases between them. The CDR3 has 15 residues. Germline values: CDR1 SGHAT, CDR2 FQNNGV. For the CDR3, the DNA is TGTGCCAGCAGCTTAGGCGGGAGCTCTGGAAACACCATATATTTT. This sequence encodes CASSLGGSSGNTIYF.

This rearrangement joins TRBV2 to TRBJ1-4, with 9 bases fitting TRBD1. V lost 4 bases, J lost 8 bases, and 8 bases stayed unmatched. The germline CDR1 and CDR2 sequences are SNHLY and FYNNEI. The CDR3 extends over 15 amino acids. Here the CDR3 reads CASSGQGVSGEKLFF. The DNA of the CDR3 is TGTGCCAGCAGTGGACAGGGGGTTTCCGGGGAAAAACTGTTTTTT.

The chain links TRBV5-4 to TRBJ2-7; D possibly corresponds to TRBD2 (6 bases). Germline V gives CDR1 SGHNT, CDR2 YYREEE (reference sequence). The CDR3 runs 13 residues. Trimming left V 4 bases short and J 6 bases short, with 14 bases between. The CDR3 coding sequence is TGTGCCAGCAGCCCCGGAATGGGGGGCGAGCAGTACTTC. Its protein is CASSPGMGGEQYF.

The chain employs TRBV11-3 and TRBJ2-3; TRBD1 aligns across 9 bases. J gave up 3 bases and V 3 bases, and 4 bases lay outside the gene matches. The CDR3 has 15 amino acids. Germline CDR1 and CDR2: SGHNT and YENEEA. CDR3 region: CASSLRGQGTDTQYF. CDR3 nucleotide sequence: TGTGCCAGCAGCTTGAGGGGACAGGGTACAGATACGCAGTATTTT.

The rearrangement uses TRBV6-5 and TRBJ1-3, with D unresolved. Trimming took off 0 bases at V and 0 bases at J, with 6 bases between the two ends. The CDR3 contains 15 residues. Germline V lookup: CDR1 MNHEY, CDR2 SVGAGI. CDR3 sequence (DNA): TGTGCCAGCAGTTACTCGAGGTACTCTGGAAACACCATATATTTT. Translating it yields CASSYSRYSGNTIYF.

The table lists this clone with a count of one. The rearrangement uses TRBV12-3 or TRBV12-4 and TRBJ2-5, with 7 bases identical to TRBD1. The CDR3 runs 13 residues. The V segment lost 6 bases and the J segment 5 bases; nucleotides outside the gene matches: 6. The CDR3 region is CASSPRGLETQYF. The DNA of the CDR3 is TGTGCCAGCAGCCCAAGGGGGCTCGAGACCCAGTACTTC.

This clone was picked up one time. The CDR3 loop is CASSRQGSFYGYTF. In DNA form, the CDR3 reads TGTGCCAGCAGTCGACAAGGGAGTTTCTATGGCTACACCTTC. This chain links TRBV2 with TRBJ1-2; D gene unclear. The germline V gene encodes CDR1 SNHLY and CDR2 FYNNEI. V was trimmed by 5 bases and J by 4 bases, leaving 14 bases between them. This CDR3 contains 14 residues.

The V gene is TRBV19, the J gene TRBJ2-7; 8 nucleotides align to TRBD2. Germline CDR1 reads LNHDA; CDR2 reads SQIVND (reference sequence). CDR3 length equals 13 residues. The junction had 5 bases not matched to a gene; V was cut back by 5 bases and J by 5 bases. In DNA form, the CDR3 reads TGTGCCAGTAGTCCTGGACTAGCCCACGAGCAGTACTTC. Its protein is CASSPGLAHEQYF.

The chain couples TRBV2 to TRBJ2-2, with D possibly being TRBD2 (6 bases). V shed 8 bases and J shed 1 base, with 11 bases lying between them. The germline CDR1 and CDR2 sequences are SNHLY and FYNNEI. This CDR3 has 14 residues. DNA for the CDR3: TGTGCCAGCGCGGGGAGAGAGAACACCGGGGAGCTGTTTTTT. Translating it yields CASAGRENTGELFF.

J is TRBJ2-7 and V is TRBV5-8; a possible D gene is TRBD2 (7 bases). The CDR3 extends over 15 amino acids. Per germline, CDR1 SGHTS and CDR2 YDEGEE. V was cut by 5 bases and J by 2 bases, with 17 bases left in between. CDR3 residues: CASRRGGIYAYEQYF. As DNA, the CDR3 is TGTGCCAGCAGGAGGGGGGGGATCTATGCCTACGAGCAGTACTTC.

The chain carries TRBV21-1 and TRBJ1-2; the table's TRBD1 call for D was not verified on the DNA. TRBV21-1 is a known pseudogene. This CDR3 contains 16 residues. Written as DNA, the CDR3 is TGTGCCAGCACCATACTGGGGGACAGGGGGCCTCATGGCTACACCTTC. Its translation is CASTILGDRGPHGYTF.